The 14 T cell receptor beta chains listed next were all sequenced from one sample in a study of cytomegalovirus exposure and HLA in healthy donors. PCR employed 60 Vbeta and 13 Jbeta primers. Profiling relied on immunoSEQ multiplex PCR, and the TCRdb table lists in-frame clones only, not all of them. The data include fewer than 100,000 clones; the top ten clones carry 0.58%. Source material: PBMCs. The origin of the receptors is a man aged 45-60 years in good health and CMV-seronegative.

The V and J genes are TRBV5-1 and TRBJ2-3; 8 bases line up with TRBD2. CDR1 is SGHRS and CDR2 is YFSETQ in the germline V gene. The CDR3 consists of 13 residues. J gave up 5 bases and V 2 bases, and 1 base lay outside the gene matches. The CDR3 sequence: CASSFREGDTQYF. The CDR3 nucleotides are TGCGCCAGCAGCTTCCGGGAGGGAGATACGCAGTATTTT.

CDR3 sequence (DNA): TGCAGCGTTTCGGGACAGGAGAACACCGGGGAGCTGTTTTTT. It is translated as CSVSGQENTGELFF. J is TRBJ2-2 and V is TRBV29-1; TRBD1 matches at 8 bases. The germline V gene has CDR1 SQVTM and CDR2 ANQGSEA. Germline trimming cut 5 bases from V and 1 base from J; bases unmatched to any gene: 3. The CDR3 has 14 amino acids.

The J gene is TRBJ2-5, the V gene TRBV29-1, with D possibly TRBD1 on 6 matching bases. In germline, CDR1 is SQVTM, CDR2 ANQGSEA. Trimming shortened V by 4 bases and J by 2 bases, and 11 bases separated the two germline ends. The CDR3 has 13 residues. The CDR3 bases are TGCAGCGTTGGGGGGCTAGCTCAAGAGACCCAGTACTTC. Translated: CSVGGLAQETQYF.

V gene TRBV10-3 combines with J gene TRBJ2-1; 8 bases line up with TRBD2. There are 14 residues in the CDR3. The germline CDR1 and CDR2 sequences are ENHRY and SYGVKD. V trimming: 3 bases; J trimming: 7 bases; junction bases outside the gene matches: 5. DNA of the CDR3: TGTGCCATCAGTGACCGTCAGCGGGGGAATGAGCAGTTCTTC. This sequence encodes CAISDRQRGNEQFF.

The CDR3 region is CASRRGQGAGGYTF. In DNA form, the CDR3 reads TGCGCCAGCAGACGTGGACAGGGGGCAGGAGGCTACACCTTC. The J gene is TRBJ1-2, the V gene TRBV4-1, with 11 nucleotides matching TRBD1. J gave up 8 bases and V 6 bases, and 8 bases lay outside the gene matches. Germline CDR1 is MGHRA and CDR2 is YSYEKL. The CDR3 loop spans 14 amino acids.

The chain combines TRBV6-1 with TRBJ2-5, with 10 bases that match TRBD2. The J call is doubtful: the DNA matches TRBJ2-7 better. The germline V gene encodes CDR1 MNHNS and CDR2 SASEGT. The CDR3 sequence is 15 residues long. CDR3 protein: CASSDVAGGLYEQYF. The DNA of the CDR3 is TGTGCCAGCAGTGATGTAGCGGGGGGCCTCTACGAGCAGTACTTC.

The V call is TRBV10-2, the J call TRBJ1-1, with D possibly being TRBD1 (5 bases). Germline-derived CDR1 and CDR2 are WSHSY and SAAADI. CDR3 length equals 13 residues. Trimming took 3 bases from V and 6 from J, leaving 11 bases between them. CDR3 in DNA: TGCGCCAGCAGTGACAGGGTTGTGGCTGAAGCTTTCTTT. It encodes CASSDRVVAEAFF.

The chain combines TRBV6-5 with TRBJ2-7; TRBD1 matches 8 bases. There are 15 residues in the CDR3. Trimming at V came to 6 bases and at J to 0 bases, leaving 7 bases not matched to a gene. The germline CDR1 and CDR2 sequences are MNHEY and SVGAGI. CDR3 loop: CASRLTGGSSYEQYF. CDR3 in DNA: TGTGCCAGCAGACTTACAGGGGGTAGCTCCTACGAGCAGTACTTC.

The CDR3 region is CASENRDSLFYGYTF. CDR3 nucleotides: TGTGCCAGCGAAAACCGGGACAGTCTTTTCTATGGCTACACCTTC. The chain couples TRBV6-1 to TRBJ1-2; 7 nucleotides match TRBD1. V was clipped by 8 bases and J by 4 bases; unmatched bases: 13. This CDR3 is built from 15 residues. CDR1 is MNHNS, CDR2 SASEGT, per germline.

V is TRBV28 and J is TRBJ1-5, with TRBD1 as a possible D gene (5 bases). Germline V gene lookup returns CDR1 MDHEN and CDR2 SYDVKM. The V end was cut by 9 bases, the J end by 7 bases, with 10 bases between. This CDR3 spans 11 amino acids. The CDR3 sequence is CASDRGQPQHF. The DNA of the CDR3 is TGTGCCAGTGACCGGGGGCAGCCCCAGCATTTT.

V is TRBV4-1 and J is TRBJ2-5, with TRBD1 matching over 12 bases. J lost 4 bases, V lost 3 bases, and 6 bases had no gene match. CDR1 MGHRA and CDR2 YSYEKL come from the germline V gene. The CDR3 spans 16 residues. CDR3 in amino acids: CASSQPRDRGLETQYF. The CDR3 region has the DNA TGCGCCAGCAGCCAGCCCCGGGACAGGGGGCTAGAGACCCAGTACTTC.

The chain links TRBV27 to TRBJ2-7, with 10 bases identical to TRBD2. In germline, CDR1 is MNHEY, CDR2 SMNVEV (reference sequence). Trimming removed 5 bases from V and 6 bases from J; junction bases left unmatched: 10. CDR3 length: 15 amino acids. In DNA, the CDR3 is TGTGCCAGCAGTAAAGAGGCTAGCGGGGGAGGCGAGCAGTACTTC. Protein: CASSKEASGGGEQYF.

V usage is TRBV5-1 and J usage is TRBJ1-2, with D hard to call. Germline V gene sequence: CDR1 SGHRS, CDR2 YFSETQ. V gave up 4 bases and J gave up 0 bases, with 10 bases separating them. There are 14 residues in the CDR3. CDR3 region: CASSTGGTNYGYTF. The CDR3 coding sequence is TGCGCCAGCAGCACCGGAGGGACTAACTATGGCTACACCTTC.

The genes are TRBV5-1 and TRBJ1-1; D unclear. The CDR3 contains 13 residues. The V gene's germline CDR1 is SGHRS and CDR2 YFSETQ. V was shortened by 0 bases and J by 1 base, with 4 bases between the two germline ends. The CDR3 nucleotides are TGCGCCAGCAGCTTGGCGGGGAACACTGAAGCTTTCTTT. Translation gives CASSLAGNTEAFF.